This T cell receptor (beta chain) derives from a study of PD-1 blockade in mismatch repair-deficient tumors. Overall study: Patients had about a dozen mismatch repair-deficient cancer types and were previously treated and progressing.

PCR or immunohistochemistry showed mismatch repair deficiency in every enrolled patient. The data were produced by immunoSEQ multiplex PCR, yet TCRdb's version contains in-frame clones alone and is incomplete. The repertoire consists of around 50,000 clones, with around 73% occurring once and the leading ten covering 2.5% to 4%. Notes on this clone: Its target is unknown.

Study-level results: Tumor-resident clones, often absent from pretreatment blood, expanded after pembrolizumab and then contracted.

The origin of this receptor is an adult with mismatch repair-deficient cancer. Sequencing used peripheral blood, obtained 4 weeks after starting pembrolizumab.

The CDR3 DNA reads TGTGCCTCGGACGGACAAGAGTATGGCTACACCTTC. The encoded protein is CASDGQEYGYTF. The rearrangement uses TRBV30 and TRBJ1-2; possibly TRBD1 for D (5 bases). Germline CDR1 GTSNPN, CDR2 SVGIG (reference sequence). With 7 bases removed from V and 5 bases from J, the gap between germline ends came to 14 bases. The CDR3 is 12 residues long.